This T cell receptor beta chain was obtained from a study of regulatory T cells in long-lasting Graves disease (dated by TCRdb to 2020 to 2023). The study in broad terms: Persistent Graves' disease meant more than 5 years of antithyroid drug treatment with TSH receptor autoantibodies that stayed positive. The study was conducted in China and was registered as a clinical trial. Persistent Graves' disease patients in the clinical cohort had taken antithyroid drugs for approximately 9.5 years on average. A total of some 35 samples underwent TCR sequencing, from roughly 13 patients with persistent Graves' disease and approximately 20 patients with newly diagnosed Graves' disease. Peripheral blood TCR sequencing and RNA sequencing compared persistent Graves' disease patients with newly diagnosed Graves' disease patients.

As concerns this clonotype: Its antigen remains unidentified. Base quality data are lacking; no much larger clone is found one base away.

The sample's time point, from its label and the paper: persistent/refractory GD, antithyroid drugs over 5 years with positive TRAb. For both TCR sequencing and RNA sequencing, RNA was extracted from PBMCs using TRIzol. The diagnosis of Graves' disease was made according to American Thyroid Association guidelines. Patients were recruited from an endocrinology department in Xi'an, China. From each patient, approximately 9 milliliters of peripheral blood was collected into an EDTA anticoagulant tube. Ficoll Paque Plus density gradient separation was used to isolate PBMCs, and no further T cell sorting was done. An Agilent 2100 Bioanalyzer and agarose gel were used to assess RNA quality, and a NanoDrop 2000 was used to measure RNA concentration. Germline trimming: 4 bases from V, 3 bases from J; junction bases outside gene matches: 13. Sequences SGHRS (CDR1) and YFSETQ (CDR2) are obtained from the germline V gene. Its CDR3 holds 16 amino acids, cysteine through phenylalanine. Here the CDR3 DNA is all that survives: 48 bases in frame from base 1.

Library construction relied on multiplex PCR. For sequencing, an Illumina HiSeq 4000 was employed. To build TCR beta libraries, CDR3 regions were amplified by Arm-PCR using iRepertoire HTBI primers. Gel purification was performed on PCR products prior to sequencing. Concerning the study's data processing: Gene usage analysis of CDR3 amino acid clonotypes used the approximately 62 TRBV and some 13 TRBJ segments found across samples. COPE and FqMerger were used to merge filtered high-quality paired reads into contigs. BLAST was used to align contigs to the IMGT TRBV, TRBD and TRBJ reference genes, and CDR3 was defined following IMGT. Clonotypes above 0.1% frequency were classified as highly expanded clones. Shannon entropy was used to measure repertoire diversity, and the Gini coefficient was used to measure V-J evenness. Public clonotypes were defined as clonotypes shared by more than one individual. The public reads were quality trimmed at Q25 with fastp and then assembled into clones with MiXCR by TCRdb, keeping productive beta chains. Identical CDR3 protein sequences are pooled into one entry, listed with their most common genes and DNA. TCRdb's processing, not the authors', yielded these V and J calls. Across this sample there are about 300,000 distinct CDR3 sequences, with under 25% seen only once. The ten largest clones represent approximately 60% of the sample.

On the study overall, not on this receptor specifically: Sequencing and analysis were limited to the TCR beta chain. Persistent Graves' disease patients showed lower TCR Shannon entropy and fewer highly expanded clones than newly diagnosed patients, suggesting clonal expansion. Persistent disease showed preferential use of TRBV28, TRBJ1-2 and TRBJ2-5, whereas newly diagnosed disease favored TRBV20-1 and TRBJ2-1. Only peripheral blood was studied, because thyroid tissue, the primary lesion, was inaccessible. The authors noted that the small sample size was a limitation that may lower accuracy. Patients with persistent disease shared more public clonotypes (approximately 2,500) than newly diagnosed patients did (approximately 1,000).

This sequence was found in a female donor with Graves disease. Here the sequenced sample was peripheral blood mononuclear cells (PBMCs), taken when the disease was refractory, from a patient treated with antithyroid drugs. The sequence is built from TRBV5-1 and TRBJ2-7, with 7 bases aligning to TRBD1. CDR3 loop: CASSLTPGTADYEQYF. The sequence in DNA is TGCGCCAGCAGCCTAACACCCGGGACAGCTGACTACGAGCAGTACTTC.